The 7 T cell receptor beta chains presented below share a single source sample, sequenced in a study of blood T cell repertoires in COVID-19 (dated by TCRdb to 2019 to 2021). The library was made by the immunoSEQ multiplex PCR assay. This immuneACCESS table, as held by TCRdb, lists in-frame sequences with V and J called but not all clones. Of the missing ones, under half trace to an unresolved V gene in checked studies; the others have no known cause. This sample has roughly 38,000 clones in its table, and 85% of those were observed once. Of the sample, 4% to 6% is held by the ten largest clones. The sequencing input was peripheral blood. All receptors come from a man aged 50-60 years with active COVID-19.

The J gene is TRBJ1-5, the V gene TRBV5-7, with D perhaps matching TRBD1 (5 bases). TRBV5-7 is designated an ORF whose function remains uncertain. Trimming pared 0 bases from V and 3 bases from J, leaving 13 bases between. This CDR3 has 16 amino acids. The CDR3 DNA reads TGTGCCAGCAGCTTGGAGGCCAGGGACTACAATCAGCCCCAGCATTTT. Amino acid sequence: CASSLEARDYNQPQHF.

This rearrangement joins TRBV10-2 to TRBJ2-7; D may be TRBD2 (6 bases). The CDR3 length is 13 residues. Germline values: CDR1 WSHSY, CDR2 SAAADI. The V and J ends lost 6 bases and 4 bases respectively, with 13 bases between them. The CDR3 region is CASRDTLAYEQYF. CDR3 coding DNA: TGCGCCAGCAGGGATACACTAGCTTACGAGCAGTACTTC.

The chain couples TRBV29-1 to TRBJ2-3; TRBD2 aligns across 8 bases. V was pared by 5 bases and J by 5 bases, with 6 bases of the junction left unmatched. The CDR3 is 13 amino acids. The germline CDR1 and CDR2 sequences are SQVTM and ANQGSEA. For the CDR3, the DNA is TGCAGCGTTCGGGGGGGTTCGGGAGATACGCAGTATTTT. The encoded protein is CSVRGGSGDTQYF.

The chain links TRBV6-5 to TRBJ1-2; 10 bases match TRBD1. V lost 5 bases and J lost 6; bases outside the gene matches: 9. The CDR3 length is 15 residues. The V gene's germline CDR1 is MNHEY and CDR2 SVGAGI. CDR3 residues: CASSIRDRGMDGYTF. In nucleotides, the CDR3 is TGTGCCAGCAGTATCCGGGACAGGGGAATGGATGGCTACACCTTC.

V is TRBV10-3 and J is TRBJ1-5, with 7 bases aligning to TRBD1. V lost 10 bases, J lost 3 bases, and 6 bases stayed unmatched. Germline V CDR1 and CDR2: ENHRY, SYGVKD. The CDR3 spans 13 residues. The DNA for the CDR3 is TGTGCCACCTCGGGACAGTCCAATCAGCCCCAGCATTTT. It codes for CATSGQSNQPQHF.

The CDR3 coding sequence is TGTGCCAGCATCTTGGGACAAGGTGGTGGCTACACCTTC. It yields the protein CASILGQGGGYTF. The chain joins TRBV28 to TRBJ1-2; D might be TRBD1 (6 bases). Per germline, CDR1 MDHEN and CDR2 SYDVKM. This CDR3 contains 13 residues. Trimming removed 7 bases from V and 7 bases from J, with 16 bases in between.

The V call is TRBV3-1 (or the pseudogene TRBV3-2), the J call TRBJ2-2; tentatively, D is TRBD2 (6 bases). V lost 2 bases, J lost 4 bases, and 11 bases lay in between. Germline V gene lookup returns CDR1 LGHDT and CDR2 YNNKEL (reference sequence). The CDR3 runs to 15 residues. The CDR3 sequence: CASSQLTSFTGELFF. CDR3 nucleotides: TGTGCCAGCAGCCAACTGACTAGTTTCACCGGGGAGCTGTTTTTT.